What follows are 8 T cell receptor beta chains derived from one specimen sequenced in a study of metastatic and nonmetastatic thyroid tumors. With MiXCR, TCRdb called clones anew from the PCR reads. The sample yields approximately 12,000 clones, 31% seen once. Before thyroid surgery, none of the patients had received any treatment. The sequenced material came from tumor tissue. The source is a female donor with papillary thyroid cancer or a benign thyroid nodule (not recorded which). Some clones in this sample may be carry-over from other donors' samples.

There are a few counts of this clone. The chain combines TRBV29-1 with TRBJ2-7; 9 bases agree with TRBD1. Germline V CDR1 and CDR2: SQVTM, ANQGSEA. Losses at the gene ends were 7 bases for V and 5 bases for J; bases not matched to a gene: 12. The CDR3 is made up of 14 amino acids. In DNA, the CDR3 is TGCAGCGCCCACCGGGACAGGGTCGAGCACGAGCAGTACTTC. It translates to CSAHRDRVEHEQYF.

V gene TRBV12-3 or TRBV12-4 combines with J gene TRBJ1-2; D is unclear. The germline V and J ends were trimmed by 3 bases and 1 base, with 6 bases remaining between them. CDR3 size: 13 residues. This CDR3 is CASSLTVNYGYTF. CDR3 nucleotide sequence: TGTGCCAGCAGTTTGACGGTTAACTATGGCTACACCTTC.

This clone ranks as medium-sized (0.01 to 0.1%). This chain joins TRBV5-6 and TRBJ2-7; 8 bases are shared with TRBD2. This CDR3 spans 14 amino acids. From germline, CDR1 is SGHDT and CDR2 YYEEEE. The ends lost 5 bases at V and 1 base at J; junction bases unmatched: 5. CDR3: CASRAGDGSYEQYF. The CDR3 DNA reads TGTGCCAGCAGAGCGGGGGACGGGTCCTACGAGCAGTACTTC.

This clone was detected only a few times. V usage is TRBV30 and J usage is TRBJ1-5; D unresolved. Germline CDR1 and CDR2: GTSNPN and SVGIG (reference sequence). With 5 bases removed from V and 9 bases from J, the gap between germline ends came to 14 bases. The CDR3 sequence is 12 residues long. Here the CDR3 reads CAWGEGGRPQHF. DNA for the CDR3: TGTGCCTGGGGGGAGGGTGGTCGGCCCCAGCATTTT.

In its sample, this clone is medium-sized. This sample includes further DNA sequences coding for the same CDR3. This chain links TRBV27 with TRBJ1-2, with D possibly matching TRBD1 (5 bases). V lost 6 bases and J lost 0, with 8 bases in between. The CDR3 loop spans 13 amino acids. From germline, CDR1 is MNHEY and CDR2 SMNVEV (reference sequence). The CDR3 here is CASRDSPNYGYTF. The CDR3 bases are TGTGCCAGCAGAGACAGTCCTAACTATGGCTACACCTTC.

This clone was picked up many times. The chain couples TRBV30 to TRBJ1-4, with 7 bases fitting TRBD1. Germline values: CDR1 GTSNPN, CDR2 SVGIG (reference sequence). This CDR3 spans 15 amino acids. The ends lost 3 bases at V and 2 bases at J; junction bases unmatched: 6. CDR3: CAWRQTGWTNEKLFF. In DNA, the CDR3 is TGTGCCTGGAGACAGACAGGGTGGACTAATGAAAAACTGTTTTTT.

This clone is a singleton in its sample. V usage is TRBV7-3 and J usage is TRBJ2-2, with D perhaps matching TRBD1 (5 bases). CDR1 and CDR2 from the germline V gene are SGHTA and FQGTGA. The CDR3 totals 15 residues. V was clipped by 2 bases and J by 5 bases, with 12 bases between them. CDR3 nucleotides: TGTGCCAGCAGCTTAGTCCAGGGTGGGACCGGGGAGCTGTTTTTT. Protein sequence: CASSLVQGGTGELFF.

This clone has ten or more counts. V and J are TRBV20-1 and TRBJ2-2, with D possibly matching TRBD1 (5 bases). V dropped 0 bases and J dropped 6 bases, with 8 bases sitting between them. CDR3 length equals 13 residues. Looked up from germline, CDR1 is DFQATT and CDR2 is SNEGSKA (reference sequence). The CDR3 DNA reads TGCAGTGCTAGAGAAGGCAGGGCCGGGGAGCTGTTTTTT. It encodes CSAREGRAGELFF.